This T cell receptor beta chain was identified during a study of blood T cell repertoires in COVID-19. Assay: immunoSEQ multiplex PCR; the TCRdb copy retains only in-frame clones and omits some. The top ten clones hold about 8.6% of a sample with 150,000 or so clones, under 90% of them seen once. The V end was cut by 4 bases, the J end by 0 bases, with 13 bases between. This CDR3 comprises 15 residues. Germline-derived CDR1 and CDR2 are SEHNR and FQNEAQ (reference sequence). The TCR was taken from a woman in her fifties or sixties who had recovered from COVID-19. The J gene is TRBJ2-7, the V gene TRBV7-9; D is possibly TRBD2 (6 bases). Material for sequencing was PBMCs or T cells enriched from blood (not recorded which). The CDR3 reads CASSSRRDGSYEQYF. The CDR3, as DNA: TGTGCCAGCAGCTCCAGGAGGGACGGCTCCTACGAGCAGTACTTC.